One and the same sample provided the 21 T cell receptor beta chains below, sequenced in a study of technical replicates of blood from a few donors. The table came from immunoSEQ multiplex PCR; TCRdb's copy has only in-frame clones and leaves some out. The sample carries tens of thousands of clones, roughly 90% recorded once. Sequences were obtained from T cells isolated from PBMCs. These receptors originate from a human donor in good health.

V is TRBV29-1 and J is TRBJ2-7; D is possibly TRBD2 (6 bases). The V end lost 8 bases, the J end lost 0 bases, and 14 bases lay between the germline ends. Germline CDR1 reads SQVTM; CDR2 reads ANQGSEA. This CDR3 has 13 amino acids. The CDR3 spells CSLIGGPSYEQYF. CDR3 coding DNA: TGCAGCCTTATAGGAGGGCCCTCCTACGAGCAGTACTTC.

This clone occurred once. The V and J genes are TRBV11-2 and TRBJ2-3; maybe TRBD1 (6 bases). This CDR3 has 17 residues. The V gene lost 1 base and the J gene lost 6 bases, with 20 bases spanning the gap. Per the germline V gene, CDR1 is SGHAT and CDR2 is FQNNGV. The CDR3 loop is CASSLVRRTPQGDTQYF. In nucleotides, the CDR3 is TGTGCCAGCAGCTTAGTTAGAAGGACTCCTCAGGGGGATACGCAGTATTTT.

V is TRBV4-1 and J is TRBJ1-1; D is unclear. Germline V gene data show CDR1 as MGHRA and CDR2 as YSYEKL. Trimming left V 1 base short and J 0 bases short, with 12 bases between. The CDR3 totals 16 residues. CDR3 residues: CASSQGMTPMNTEAFF. For the CDR3, the DNA is TGCGCCAGCAGCCAAGGTATGACACCCATGAACACTGAAGCTTTCTTT.

The chain joins TRBV5-4 to TRBJ1-1; D not certain. In germline, CDR1 is SGHNT, CDR2 YYREEE (reference sequence). The CDR3 is made up of 15 amino acids. V was pared by 3 bases and J by 5 bases, with 17 bases between. Here the CDR3 reads CASSSTSGSLTEAFF. The DNA of the CDR3 is TGTGCCAGCAGCTCGACGTCCGGGAGTTTGACTGAAGCTTTCTTT.

The chain couples TRBV15 to TRBJ2-7; weak D call: TRBD1 (5 bases). CDR1 is LNHNV, CDR2 YYDKDF, per germline (reference sequence). Trimming took off 2 bases at V and 3 bases at J, with 14 bases between the two ends. The CDR3 is 15 amino acids. The CDR3 region is CATSRKTVANYEQYF. CDR3 nucleotides: TGTGCCACCAGCAGAAAGACAGTTGCGAACTACGAGCAGTACTTC.

V gene TRBV5-1 combines with J gene TRBJ2-2, with D possibly being TRBD1 (6 bases). Trimming took 6 bases from V and 1 from J, leaving 7 bases between them. This CDR3 is built from 13 residues. CDR1 SGHRS and CDR2 YFSETQ come from the germline V gene. CDR3 nucleotide sequence: TGCGCCAGCAACAGGGTGAACACCGGGGAGCTGTTTTTT. This gives the protein CASNRVNTGELFF.

This clone was seen a single time. The chain links TRBV13 to TRBJ2-1; TRBD2 is a possible D gene (6 bases). This CDR3 comprises 15 residues. Per the germline V gene, CDR1 is PRHDT and CDR2 is FYEKMQ (reference sequence). The V gene lost 2 bases and the J gene lost 8 bases, with 16 bases spanning the gap. CDR3 protein: CASSLRRDRIDEQFF. DNA of the CDR3: TGTGCCAGCAGCTTACGGCGGGATAGAATTGATGAGCAGTTCTTC.

V usage is TRBV4-2 and J usage is TRBJ2-3; no clear D. CDR1 and CDR2 from the germline V gene are LGHNA and YNFKEQ. Trimming took off 0 bases at V and 3 bases at J, with 7 bases between the two ends. CDR3 length equals 14 residues. CDR3 coding DNA: TGTGCCAGCAGCCAAGATAAGCCGACAGATACGCAGTATTTT. This sequence encodes CASSQDKPTDTQYF.

The chain is built from TRBV5-6 and TRBJ2-7, with 8 bases lining up with TRBD1. The CDR3 runs 14 residues. Per germline, CDR1 SGHDT and CDR2 YYEEEE. V shed 3 bases, J shed 4 bases, and the junction held 6 bases outside the gene matches. CDR3 nucleotide sequence: TGTGCCAGCAGCTGGACAGGGCTTACTTACGAGCAGTACTTC. This codes for CASSWTGLTYEQYF.

This rearrangement joins TRBV2 to TRBJ2-1; tentatively, D is TRBD2 (6 bases). This CDR3 region has 11 residues. V lost 5 bases to trimming and J lost 13 bases, with 12 bases between them. The germline V gene encodes CDR1 SNHLY and CDR2 FYNNEI. The CDR3 loop reads CASSYQTSQFF. The CDR3, as DNA: TGTGCCAGCAGTTATCAGACTAGTCAGTTCTTC.

CDR3 nucleotides: TGTGCCAGCAGTTCGGACAGGGGGGAGACCCAGTACTTC. Residues: CASSSDRGETQYF. This chain joins TRBV6-5 and TRBJ2-5; the match to TRBD1 covers 10 bases. Germline V lookup: CDR1 MNHEY, CDR2 SVGAGI. The CDR3 has 13 residues. V was pared by 4 bases and J by 5 bases, with 1 base of the junction left unmatched.

CDR3 sequence: CASSQDRGDYGYTF. The CDR3 coding sequence is TGCGCCAGCAGCCAGGACAGGGGGGACTATGGCTACACCTTC. The rearrangement joins TRBV4-1 to TRBJ1-2; 10 positions agree with TRBD1. Looked up from germline, CDR1 is MGHRA and CDR2 is YSYEKL. The CDR3 totals 14 residues. With V trimmed by 3 bases and J by 3 bases, 1 base remained unmatched.

The V gene is TRBV5-1, the J gene TRBJ2-1, with 12 bases aligning to TRBD2. Germline V gene sequence: CDR1 SGHRS, CDR2 YFSETQ. After removal of 4 bases from V and 5 bases from J, the junction contained 7 bases not matched to a gene. There are 16 residues in the CDR3. The CDR3 nucleotides read TGCGCCAGCAGCATTCGACTAGCGGGAGTAGACAATGAGCAGTTCTTC. This codes for CASSIRLAGVDNEQFF.

The chain uses TRBV28 and TRBJ1-1, with 9 bases identical to TRBD1. Germline V CDR1 and CDR2: MDHEN, SYDVKM. Trimming cost V 5 bases and J 1 base; bases outside gene matches: 5. CDR3 size: 15 residues. In DNA form, the CDR3 reads TGTGCCAGCAGTGAACAGGGGGCGGGGAACACTGAAGCTTTCTTT. It specifies CASSEQGAGNTEAFF.

This clone appeared once. This chain links TRBV10-3 with TRBJ2-1; 13 bases match TRBD2. This CDR3 is built from 17 residues. Looked up from germline, CDR1 is ENHRY and CDR2 is SYGVKD. With 5 bases clipped from V and 2 bases from J, the junction kept 6 bases outside the gene matches. In DNA, the CDR3 is TGTGCCATCAGTAAGAGGACTAGCGGGAGTCCCTACAATGAGCAGTTCTTC. Protein sequence: CAISKRTSGSPYNEQFF.

The gene calls are TRBV2 and TRBJ1-1; no definite D call. The CDR3 contains 14 residues. Trimming pared 8 bases from V and 7 bases from J, leaving 20 bases between. Per germline, CDR1 SNHLY and CDR2 FYNNEI. In DNA, the CDR3 is TGTGCCAGCCCCAAAGTCAGGCAGAGTAATGAAGCTTTCTTT. Protein sequence: CASPKVRQSNEAFF.

V gene TRBV2 combines with J gene TRBJ2-1, with 7 bases lining up with TRBD2. The J segment lost 2 bases and the V segment lost 5 bases, leaving 15 bases of the junction unmatched. Germline assignment: CDR1 SNHLY and CDR2 FYNNEI. The CDR3 contains 18 residues. CDR3 sequence: CASSRTERLALTYNEQFF. CDR3 in DNA: TGTGCCAGCAGTCGGACGGAAAGACTAGCCCTAACCTACAATGAGCAGTTCTTC.

The rearrangement joins TRBV9 to TRBJ1-3; D remains ambiguous. Germline CDR1 SGDLS, CDR2 YYNGEE. Trimming cost V 0 bases and J 0 bases, with 7 bases left between them. The CDR3 consists of 15 residues. Here the CDR3 DNA reads TGTGCCAGCAGCGTAGACAACAACTCTGGAAACACCATATATTTT. Translating it yields CASSVDNNSGNTIYF.

V gene TRBV5-3 combines with J gene TRBJ2-5, with 11 bases lining up with TRBD1. TRBV5-3 is an ORF; its function is uncertain. The CDR3 spans 15 residues. Trimming removed 5 bases from V and 2 bases from J; junction bases left unmatched: 5. For the CDR3, the DNA is TGTGCCAGAAGTCCCAGGGACAGGGGGCAAGAGACCCAGTACTTC. This codes for CARSPRDRGQETQYF.

V gene TRBV19 combines with J gene TRBJ1-2, with TRBD1 as a possible D gene (6 bases). The CDR3 runs to 12 residues. Trimming removed 5 bases at V and 6 bases at J, with 10 bases between. Germline V gene sequence: CDR1 LNHDA, CDR2 SQIVND (reference sequence). DNA of the CDR3: TGTGCCAGTAGTTTCACAGGGAATGGCTACACCTTC. Protein product: CASSFTGNGYTF.

The chain recombines TRBV13 with TRBJ2-1; 10 nucleotides match TRBD2. Germline V gives CDR1 PRHDT, CDR2 FYEKMQ (reference sequence). The CDR3 runs 15 residues. V was clipped by 1 base and J by 8 bases; unmatched bases: 5. CDR3 in amino acids: CASSLALAGIYEQFF. For the CDR3, the DNA is TGTGCCAGCAGCTTAGCACTAGCGGGAATCTATGAGCAGTTCTTC.